This T cell receptor beta chain originates from a study of PD-L1 blockade in urothelial cancer. Study summary: The patients had undergone anywhere from 0 to 3 prior chemotherapy regimens.

Patients in the study were battling locally advanced or metastatic urothelial carcinoma. TCRdb's copy holds only in-frame clones and misses some; the assay was immunoSEQ multiplex PCR. The table includes about 21,000 clones, roughly 90% detected once. The CDR3 is 15 residues long. Trimming took 0 bases from V and 4 from J, leaving 12 bases between them. CDR1 and CDR2 (germline): LGHNA, YNFKEQ. The chain employs TRBV4-2 and TRBJ1-2; D might be TRBD1 (5 bases). This TCR was recovered from a woman aged 60-75 years with urothelial cancer. Sequences were derived from PBMCs, sampled around atezolizumab (anti-PD-L1) treatment. The CDR3 reads CASSQDPRVRYGYTF. The CDR3, as DNA: TGTGCCAGCAGCCAAGACCCCAGGGTACGCTATGGCTACACCTTC.